Reported below is one TCR beta chain. These data originate in a study of blood T cell repertoires in COVID-19. In the study overall: The origin of the acute and convalescent COVID-19 samples was the United States, Italy and Spain. Sample material is recorded as cDNA or gDNA derived from T cells, B-cell-depleted T cells, or PBMCs.

As processed by the authors: From reference gene primer amplification, estimates of nucleated cell counts were derived. The table came from immunoSEQ multiplex PCR; TCRdb's copy has only in-frame clones and leaves some out. The V and J calls and clone size are taken from that table; D and trimming were inferred from the DNA. The sample lists tens of thousands of clones, approximately 92% occurring once. Unmatched junction bases numbered 3, after V lost 4 bases and J lost 1 base. Germline assignment: CDR1 GTSNPN and CDR2 SVGIG (reference sequence). The CDR3 is 15 amino acids. The sequenced sample consisted of peripheral blood. The clonotype was recovered from a human donor with active COVID-19. The donor label of this sample is uncertain. The chain has TRBV30 and TRBJ1-6, with 8 bases that match TRBD1. CDR3 nucleotides: TGTGCCTGGACAGGGGGCTCGTCCTATAATTCACCCCTCCACTTT. Translation: CAWTGGSSYNSPLHF.